The 3 T cell receptor beta chains below were found in one sample sequenced in a study of cytomegalovirus exposure and HLA in healthy donors. Data came from immunoSEQ multiplex PCR; TCRdb stores just in-frame clones and leaves some out. Counted here are 130,000 or so clones, just under 90% occurring once; the ten biggest clones make up about 3%. The sample taken for sequencing was PBMCs. Receptors originate from a man aged 25 to 45 in good health and CMV-seronegative.

The chain combines TRBV5-1 with TRBJ1-1; no firm D call. Deletions cut 0 bases from V and 1 base from J, with 19 bases between. Germline values: CDR1 SGHRS, CDR2 YFSETQ. The CDR3 runs 18 residues. CDR3 sequence reads: CASSLGGGRPTSNTEAFF. In nucleotides, the CDR3 is TGCGCCAGCAGCTTGGGGGGAGGGAGGCCAACTTCGAACACTGAAGCTTTCTTT.

This clone has just one count. DNA for the CDR3: TGTGCCAGCAGTTTACCAGGGGTCGGGGAGACCCAGTACTTC. Translated: CASSLPGVGETQYF. V is TRBV28 and J is TRBJ2-5; possible D gene TRBD1, 6 bases. V dropped 2 bases and J dropped 5 bases, with 12 bases sitting between them. The CDR3 consists of 14 residues. Germline V gene sequence: CDR1 MDHEN, CDR2 SYDVKM.

This chain connects TRBV10-1 to TRBJ2-5; a possible D gene is TRBD1 (5 bases). This CDR3 region has 11 residues. V lost 8 bases to trimming and J lost 5 bases, with 9 bases between them. Germline V gene sequence: CDR1 WNHNN, CDR2 SYGVQD (reference sequence). The CDR3: CASGKGETQYF. CDR3 coding DNA: TGCGCCAGCGGGAAGGGGGAGACCCAGTACTTC.